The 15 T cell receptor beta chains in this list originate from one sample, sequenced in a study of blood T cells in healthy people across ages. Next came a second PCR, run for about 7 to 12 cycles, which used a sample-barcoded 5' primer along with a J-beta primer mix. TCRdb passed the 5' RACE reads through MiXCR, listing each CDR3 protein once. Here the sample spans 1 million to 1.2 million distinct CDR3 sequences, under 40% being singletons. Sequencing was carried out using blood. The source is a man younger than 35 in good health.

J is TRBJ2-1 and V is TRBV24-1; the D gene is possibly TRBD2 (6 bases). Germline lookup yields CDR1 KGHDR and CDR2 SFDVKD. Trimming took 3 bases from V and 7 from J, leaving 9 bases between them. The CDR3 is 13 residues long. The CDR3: CATSDPGLNEQFF. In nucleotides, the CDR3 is TGTGCCACCAGTGATCCGGGACTGAATGAGCAGTTCTTC.

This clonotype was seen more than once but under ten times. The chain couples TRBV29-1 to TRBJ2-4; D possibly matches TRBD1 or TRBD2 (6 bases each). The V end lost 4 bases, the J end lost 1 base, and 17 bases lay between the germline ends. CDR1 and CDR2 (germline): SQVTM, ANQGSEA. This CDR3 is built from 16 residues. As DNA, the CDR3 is TGCAGCGTTGGATGGGTAGGGGGGCTGGCCAAAAACATTCAGTACTTC. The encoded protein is CSVGWVGGLAKNIQYF.

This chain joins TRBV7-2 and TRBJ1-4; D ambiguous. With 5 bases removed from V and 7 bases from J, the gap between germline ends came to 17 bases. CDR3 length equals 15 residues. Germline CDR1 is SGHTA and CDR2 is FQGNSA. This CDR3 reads CASSRGSVLGEKLFF. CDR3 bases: TGTGCCAGCAGCCGGGGATCGGTACTGGGTGAAAAACTGTTTTTT.

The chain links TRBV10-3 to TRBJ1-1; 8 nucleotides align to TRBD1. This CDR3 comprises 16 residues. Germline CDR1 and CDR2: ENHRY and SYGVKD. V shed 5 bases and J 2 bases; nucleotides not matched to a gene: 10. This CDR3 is CAISPTRTGGNTEAFF. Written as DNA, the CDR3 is TGTGCCATCAGTCCAACAAGAACAGGGGGAAACACTGAAGCTTTCTTT.

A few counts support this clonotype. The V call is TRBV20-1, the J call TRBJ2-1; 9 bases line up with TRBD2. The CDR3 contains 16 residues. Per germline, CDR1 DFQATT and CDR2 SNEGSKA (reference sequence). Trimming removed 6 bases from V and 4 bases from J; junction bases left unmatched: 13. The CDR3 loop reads CSAVAPGAGGYNEQFF. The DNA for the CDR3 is TGCAGTGCCGTAGCTCCGGGAGCGGGGGGATACAATGAGCAGTTCTTC.

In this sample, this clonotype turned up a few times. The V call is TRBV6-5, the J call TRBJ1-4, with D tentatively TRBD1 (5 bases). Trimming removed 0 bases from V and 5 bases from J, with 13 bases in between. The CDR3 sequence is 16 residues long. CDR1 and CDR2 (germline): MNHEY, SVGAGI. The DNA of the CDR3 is TGTGCCAGCAGTTACTCGATAGGGGCTACGAATGAAAAACTGTTTTTT. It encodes CASSYSIGATNEKLFF.

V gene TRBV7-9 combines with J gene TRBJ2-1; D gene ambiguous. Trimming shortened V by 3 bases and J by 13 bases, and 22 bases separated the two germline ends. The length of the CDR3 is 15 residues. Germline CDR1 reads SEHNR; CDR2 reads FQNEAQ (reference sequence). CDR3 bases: TGTGCCAGCAGCTTTAACAGCTTGTTCCAAGAGACCCAGTTCTTC. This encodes CASSFNSLFQETQFF.

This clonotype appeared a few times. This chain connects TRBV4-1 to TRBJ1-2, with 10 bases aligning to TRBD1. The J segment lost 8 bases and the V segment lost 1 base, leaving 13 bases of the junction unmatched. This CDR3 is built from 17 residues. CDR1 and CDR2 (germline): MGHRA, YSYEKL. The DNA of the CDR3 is TGCGCCAGCAGCCAAGGGTACGGGACAGGGGTCTCGGGAGGCTACACCTTC. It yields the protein CASSQGYGTGVSGGYTF.

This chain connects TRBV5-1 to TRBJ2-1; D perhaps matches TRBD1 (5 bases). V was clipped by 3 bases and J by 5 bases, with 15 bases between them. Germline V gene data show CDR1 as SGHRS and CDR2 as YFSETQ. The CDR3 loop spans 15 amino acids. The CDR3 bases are TGCGCCAGCAGCTATGGTCCCTCAGGGAACAATGAGCAGTTCTTC. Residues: CASSYGPSGNNEQFF.

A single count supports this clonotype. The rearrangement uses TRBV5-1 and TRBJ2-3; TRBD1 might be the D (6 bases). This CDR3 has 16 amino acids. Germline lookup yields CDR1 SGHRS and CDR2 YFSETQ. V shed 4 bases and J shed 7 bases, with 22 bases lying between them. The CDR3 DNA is TGCGCCAGCAGCCCACGCCAGGGACAACCGGGGCATACGCAGTATTTT. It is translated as CASSPRQGQPGHTQYF.

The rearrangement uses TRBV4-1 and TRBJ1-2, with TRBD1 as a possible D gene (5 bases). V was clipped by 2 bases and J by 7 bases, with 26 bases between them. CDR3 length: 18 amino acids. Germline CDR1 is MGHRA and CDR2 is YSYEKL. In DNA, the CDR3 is TGCGCCAGCAGCCAAAGGGTCCTGTCACAGGTGGAGGAGGGTGGCTACACCTTC. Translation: CASSQRVLSQVEEGGYTF.

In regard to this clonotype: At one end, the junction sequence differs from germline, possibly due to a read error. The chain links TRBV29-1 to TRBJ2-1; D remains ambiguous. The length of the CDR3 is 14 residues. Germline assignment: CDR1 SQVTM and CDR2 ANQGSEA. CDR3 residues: CCVFWGTRMGEQFF. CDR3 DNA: TGCTGCGTTTTTTGGGGAACCCGGATGGGTGAGCAGTTCTTC.

As DNA, the CDR3 is TGTGCCAGCACTCAATCGTGGGGGAGACAAAACAATGAGCAGTTCTTC. Its translation: CASTQSWGRQNNEQFF. The rearrangement joins TRBV2 to TRBJ2-1; D possibly uses TRBD1 or TRBD2 (5 bases each). V lost 7 bases to trimming and J lost 5 bases, with 21 bases between them. This CDR3 is built from 16 residues. The germline gives CDR1 SNHLY, CDR2 FYNNEI.

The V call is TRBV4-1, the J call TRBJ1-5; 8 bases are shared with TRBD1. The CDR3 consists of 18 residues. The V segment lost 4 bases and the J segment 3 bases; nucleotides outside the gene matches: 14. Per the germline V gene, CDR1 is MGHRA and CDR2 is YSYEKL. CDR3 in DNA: TGCGCCAGCAGCCCCCTCCCCCTCAGGGGGCATGACAATCAGCCCCAGCATTTT. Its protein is CASSPLPLRGHDNQPQHF.

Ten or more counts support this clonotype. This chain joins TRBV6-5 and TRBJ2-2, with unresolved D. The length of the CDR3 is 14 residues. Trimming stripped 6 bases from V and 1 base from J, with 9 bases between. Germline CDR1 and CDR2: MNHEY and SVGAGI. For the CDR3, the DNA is TGTGCCAGCAGCCCTTCCGGGAACACCGGGGAGCTGTTTTTT. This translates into CASSPSGNTGELFF.